These 31 T cell receptor beta chains were all obtained from the same sample, sequenced in a study of blood T cell repertoires in COVID-19 (dated by TCRdb to about 2020). The library came from the immunoSEQ multiplex PCR assay. TCRdb provides this immuneACCESS table in a form limited to in-frame rearrangements. Some clones are lacking; in checked studies, under half of them reflect an unresolved V gene, and why the rest are absent is not known. The sample has approximately 100,000 clones on record, more than 75% of them singletons. The ten largest clones represent about 12% of the sample. The sequenced sample consisted of peripheral blood. The origin of the receptors is a human donor in a cohort sampled during active COVID-19.

This rearrangement joins TRBV5-8 to TRBJ1-2; D is unresolved. CDR1 is SGHTS, CDR2 YDEGEE, per germline. V shed 4 bases and J shed 4 bases, with 17 bases lying between them. The CDR3 spans 15 residues. The CDR3 DNA follows: TGTGCCAGCAGCCCTTCTCGTGGAGGTCCCTATGGCTACACCTTC. It specifies CASSPSRGGPYGYTF.

The rearrangement links TRBV19 to TRBJ2-1; D perhaps matches TRBD1 (6 bases). There are 15 residues in the CDR3. The germline V and J ends were trimmed by 3 bases and 4 bases, with 13 bases remaining between them. Germline values: CDR1 LNHDA, CDR2 SQIVND (reference sequence). CDR3 in amino acids: CASSIGQSAYNEQFF. The CDR3 DNA sequence: TGTGCCAGTAGTATTGGACAGTCGGCGTACAATGAGCAGTTCTTC.

This clone was counted only a few times. The rearrangement uses TRBV9 and TRBJ2-2; tentative D call: TRBD2 (5 bases). CDR3 length equals 15 residues. Trimming stripped 2 bases from V and 4 bases from J, with 12 bases between. The germline gives CDR1 SGDLS, CDR2 YYNGEE. The CDR3 nucleotides are TGTGCCAGCAGCGTTGAGGGCAGACCCACCGGGGAGCTGTTTTTT. Its protein is CASSVEGRPTGELFF.

The chain uses TRBV5-1 and TRBJ1-5; the match to TRBD1 covers 10 bases. Germline lookup yields CDR1 SGHRS and CDR2 YFSETQ. With 1 base clipped from V and 7 bases from J, the junction kept 17 bases outside the gene matches. This CDR3 is built from 19 residues. DNA of the CDR3: TGCGCCAGCAGCTTGTCGAACTACTCCACCCGGGACAGGGGACAGCCCCAGCATTTT. This gives the protein CASSLSNYSTRDRGQPQHF.

This clone was counted once. This chain uses TRBV7-8 with TRBJ2-3; no clear D. From germline, CDR1 is SGHVS and CDR2 FQNEAQ. The CDR3 totals 14 residues. The germline V and J ends were trimmed by 0 bases and 6 bases, with 10 bases remaining between them. As DNA, the CDR3 is TGTGCCAGCAGCTTAGCACTCGTTCCCGATACGCAGTATTTT. Its translation: CASSLALVPDTQYF.

V usage is TRBV15 and J usage is TRBJ2-1; TRBD2 is a possible D gene (7 bases). From germline, CDR1 is LNHNV and CDR2 YYDKDF (reference sequence). The CDR3 has 15 residues. Trimming took off 3 bases at V and 9 bases at J, with 18 bases between the two ends. The CDR3 bases are TGTGCCACCAGCAGTCGGTGGGGGGGCGACTCTGAGCAGTTCTTC. It translates to CATSSRWGGDSEQFF. Full variable domain (rest looked up from reference TRBV15 and TRBJ2-1): DAMVIQNPRYQVTQFGKPVTLSCSQTLNHNVMYWYQQKSSQAPKLLFHYYDKDFNNEADTPDNFQSRRPNTSFCFLDIRSPGLGDTAMYLCATSSRWGGDSEQFFGPGTRLTVL.

The chain employs TRBV3-1 (or the pseudogene TRBV3-2) and TRBJ1-4, with TRBD1 matching over 11 bases. This CDR3 spans 16 amino acids. V trimming: 4 bases; J trimming: 8 bases; junction bases outside the gene matches: 9. CDR1 and CDR2 (germline): LGHDT, YNNKEL (reference sequence). This chain's CDR3 is CASSLRTGGAGEKLFF. CDR3 nucleotide sequence: TGTGCCAGCAGCCTAAGGACAGGGGGCGCCGGAGAAAAACTGTTTTTT.

The chain carries TRBV28 and TRBJ1-1; D gene uncertain. Trimming left V 5 bases short and J 2 bases short, with 9 bases between. The CDR3 is 13 amino acids. Germline V gives CDR1 MDHEN, CDR2 SYDVKM. The CDR3 is CASSEQRNTEAFF. For the CDR3, the DNA is TGTGCCAGCAGTGAACAGAGAAACACTGAAGCTTTCTTT.

V is TRBV2 and J is TRBJ1-1; D is perhaps TRBD1 (5 bases). The CDR3 extends over 18 amino acids. The germline CDR1 and CDR2 sequences are SNHLY and FYNNEI. The V end was cut by 7 bases, the J end by 0 bases, with 24 bases between. CDR3 region: CASTMARAGPNMNTEAFF. The DNA of the CDR3 is TGTGCCAGCACCATGGCTCGGGCAGGGCCGAATATGAACACTGAAGCTTTCTTT.

The rearrangement uses TRBV7-8 and TRBJ1-2; D is perhaps TRBD1 (6 bases). Germline assignment: CDR1 SGHVS and CDR2 FQNEAQ. The CDR3 length is 14 residues. V was clipped by 5 bases and J by 5 bases, with 15 bases between them. CDR3 amino acids: CASSPGVQPYGYTF. The CDR3 coding sequence is TGTGCCAGCAGCCCAGGGGTTCAACCTTATGGCTACACCTTC.

There are a few counts of this clone. This sequence joins TRBV5-1 and TRBJ2-2; D possibly corresponds to TRBD2 (6 bases). There are 14 residues in the CDR3. Germline CDR1 and CDR2: SGHRS and YFSETQ. V gave up 7 bases and J gave up 2 bases, with 12 bases separating them. The CDR3 DNA sequence: TGCGCCAGCTCCTACGGGGGAAACACCGGGGAGCTGTTTTTT. It yields the protein CASSYGGNTGELFF. Full variable domain (outside the CDR3, taken from reference TRBV5-1 and TRBJ2-2): KAGVTQTPRYLIKTRGQQVTLSCSPISGHRSVSWYQQTPGQGLQFLFEYFSETQRNKGNFPGRFSGRQFSNSRSEMNVSTLELGDSALYLCASSYGGNTGELFFGEGSRLTVL.

The chain carries TRBV7-9 and TRBJ1-3; D might be TRBD1 (6 bases). V was pared by 5 bases and J by 4 bases, with 9 bases between. The CDR3 totals 13 residues. Germline CDR1 SEHNR, CDR2 FQNEAQ (reference sequence). The CDR3 reads CASSLGAGNTIYF. DNA of the CDR3: TGTGCCAGCAGCCTGGGGGCCGGAAACACCATATATTTT. The variable domain in full, completed from reference TRBV7-9 and TRBJ1-3, reads DTGVSQNPRHKITKRGQNVTFRCDPISEHNRLYWYRQTLGQGPEFLTYFQNEAQLEKSRLLSDRFSAERPKGSFSTLEIQRTEQGDSAMYLCASSLGAGNTIYFGEGSWLTVV.

The rearrangement joins TRBV21-1 to TRBJ2-5; TRBD1 reflects the table's D call only, with no check against the DNA. TRBV21-1 is labeled a pseudogene. This CDR3 is built from 14 residues. The DNA of the CDR3 is TGTGCCAGCAGCAATGGGACAGGACAAGAGACCCAGTACTTC. The encoded protein is CASSNGTGQETQYF.

This chain connects TRBV5-1 to TRBJ1-1; D is unresolved. The germline CDR1 and CDR2 sequences are SGHRS and YFSETQ. The CDR3 extends over 12 amino acids. V lost 7 bases and J lost 5, with 12 bases in between. CDR3 sequence: CASRRTGTEAFF. DNA of the CDR3: TGCGCCAGCCGCCGGACGGGAACTGAAGCTTTCTTT.

The rearrangement joins TRBV11-3 to TRBJ2-7, with 10 bases lining up with TRBD1. This CDR3 contains 14 residues. Germline CDR1 is SGHNT and CDR2 is YENEEA. The J segment lost 4 bases and the V segment lost 5 bases, leaving 5 bases of the junction unmatched. The CDR3 coding sequence is TGTGCCAGCAGCCCCCGGGACAGGGGTTACGAGCAGTACTTC. This sequence encodes CASSPRDRGYEQYF.

The genes are TRBV12-3 or TRBV12-4 and TRBJ1-6; D is unclear. The V and J ends lost 7 bases and 10 bases respectively, with 14 bases between them. The CDR3 has 13 residues. As DNA, the CDR3 is TGTGCCAGCAATAGAATCCTCCGGTCACCCCTCCACTTT. This sequence encodes CASNRILRSPLHF.

The gene calls are TRBV11-3 and TRBJ1-1; D is unclear. The germline V gene encodes CDR1 SGHNT and CDR2 YENEEA. V lost 5 bases and J lost 5, with 9 bases in between. The CDR3 totals 12 residues. The CDR3 DNA sequence: TGTGCCAGCAGCACTCGAGGGACTGAAGCTTTCTTT. This gives the protein CASSTRGTEAFF.

V usage is TRBV19 and J usage is TRBJ2-4, with 11 bases lining up with TRBD2. The CDR3 runs 16 residues. Germline V gives CDR1 LNHDA, CDR2 SQIVND (reference sequence). The trim removed 8 bases at V and 4 bases at J, leaving 10 bases unmatched. In DNA form, the CDR3 reads TGTGCCAGTCGAAGGGCTAGCGGGGGGCAGAAAAACATTCAGTACTTC. Translated: CASRRASGGQKNIQYF.

This clone was picked up one time. The chain carries TRBV7-2 and TRBJ1-1; no clear D gene. The CDR3 spans 16 residues. Trimming took 1 base from V and 4 from J, leaving 16 bases between them. From germline, CDR1 is SGHTA and CDR2 FQGNSA. The CDR3 DNA follows: TGTGCCAGCAGCTTAGAACCCGCGGCCGGCGGCACTGAAGCTTTCTTT. Its translation: CASSLEPAAGGTEAFF.

This clone has only a few counts. This rearrangement joins TRBV5-1 to TRBJ1-4; D is uncertain. This CDR3 has 14 amino acids. Trimming took off 0 bases at V and 8 bases at J, with 11 bases between the two ends. Germline V gene lookup returns CDR1 SGHRS and CDR2 YFSETQ. CDR3 sequence reads: CASSLVGRNEKLFF. The CDR3 nucleotides are TGCGCCAGCAGCTTGGTGGGGAGGAACGAAAAACTGTTTTTT.

The V call is TRBV5-4, the J call TRBJ2-5, with 7 positions matching TRBD1. From germline, CDR1 is SGHNT and CDR2 YYREEE (reference sequence). V was clipped by 4 bases and J by 3 bases; unmatched bases: 6. The CDR3 has 14 amino acids. CDR3 in amino acids: CASSLGQREETQYF. CDR3 coding DNA: TGTGCCAGCAGCCTGGGACAGAGAGAAGAGACCCAGTACTTC.

V is TRBV30 and J is TRBJ2-7, with 11 bases fitting TRBD2. CDR1 is GTSNPN and CDR2 is SVGIG in the germline V gene (reference sequence). This CDR3 contains 13 residues. V lost 4 bases to trimming and J lost 2 bases; unmatched junction nucleotides: 1. The CDR3 protein is CAWTSGGPYEQYF. DNA for the CDR3: TGTGCCTGGACTAGCGGGGGGCCCTACGAGCAGTACTTC.

The J gene is TRBJ2-2, the V gene TRBV25-1; 7 bases match TRBD1. CDR1 MGHDK and CDR2 SYGVNS come from the germline V gene. V shed 6 bases, J shed 0 bases, and the junction held 1 base outside the gene matches. The CDR3 contains 14 residues. The CDR3 DNA follows: TGTGCCAGCAGGGGACAGACGAACACCGGGGAGCTGTTTTTT. Encoded protein: CASRGQTNTGELFF.

The chain has TRBV5-6 and TRBJ1-1; possible D gene TRBD1, 5 bases. Trimming shortened V by 4 bases and J by 5 bases, and 21 bases separated the two germline ends. Germline assignment: CDR1 SGHDT and CDR2 YYEEEE. The CDR3 is made up of 16 amino acids. The CDR3 bases are TGTGCCAGCAGCCCCCATGGGGGAGGAGTAGGAACTGAAGCTTTCTTT. Translation gives CASSPHGGGVGTEAFF.

The chain carries TRBV9 and TRBJ1-5, with 7 bases fitting TRBD1. Trimming at V came to 3 bases and at J to 9 bases, leaving 9 bases not matched to a gene. The CDR3 consists of 14 residues. Germline V CDR1 and CDR2: SGDLS, YYNGEE. The CDR3 DNA follows: TGTGCCAGCAGCGCCGGACAGGACGCGTCGCCCCAGCATTTT. Its translation is CASSAGQDASPQHF.

This chain joins TRBV18 and TRBJ1-2; 12 nucleotides align to TRBD1. The CDR3 is 13 amino acids. The V gene's germline CDR1 is KGHSH and CDR2 LQKENI. V trimming: 6 bases; J trimming: 7 bases; junction bases outside the gene matches: 3. The CDR3 reads CASSPGQGAGYTF. In DNA, the CDR3 is TGTGCCAGCTCCCCGGGACAGGGGGCTGGCTACACCTTC.

The CDR3 loop is CASSESWGGGTEAFF. The CDR3, as DNA: TGCGCCAGCAGTGAGAGTTGGGGTGGAGGGACTGAAGCTTTCTTT. The chain is built from TRBV10-1 and TRBJ1-1; D is unresolved. Germline CDR1 is WNHNN and CDR2 is SYGVQD (reference sequence). V lost 2 bases and J 5 bases, leaving 15 bases between the germline ends. The length of the CDR3 is 15 residues.

This clone was counted a few times. The CDR3 DNA is TGTGCCAGCACCCGCTCGGGGATTAATTCACCCCTCCACTTT. This gives the protein CASTRSGINSPLHF. The rearrangement links TRBV7-9 to TRBJ1-6, with no clear D. Germline assignment: CDR1 SEHNR and CDR2 FQNEAQ (reference sequence). The CDR3 contains 14 residues. Trimming removed 7 bases at V and 6 bases at J, with 13 bases between.

The chain recombines TRBV5-4 with TRBJ1-6, with D possibly being TRBD1 (6 bases). The CDR3 runs to 16 residues. V was pared by 0 bases and J by 1 base, with 8 bases between. Germline values: CDR1 SGHNT, CDR2 YYREEE (reference sequence). The CDR3 coding sequence is TGTGCCAGCAGCTTGGACAGGGAGTCCTATAATTCACCCCTCCACTTT. Translation: CASSLDRESYNSPLHF.

The rearrangement links TRBV7-9 to TRBJ1-2; D possibly corresponds to TRBD1 (6 bases). There are 13 residues in the CDR3. Germline V gives CDR1 SEHNR, CDR2 FQNEAQ (reference sequence). Trimming removed 7 bases from V and 7 bases from J, with 16 bases in between. The CDR3 sequence is CASITRGGGGYTF. In nucleotides, the CDR3 is TGTGCCAGCATCACCCGGGGGGGCGGTGGCTACACCTTC.

The CDR3 region has the DNA TGTGCCAGCAGTGAAGGCGGGGGGGCCGTGGAGACCCAGTACTTC. It specifies CASSEGGGAVETQYF. The V gene is TRBV2, the J gene TRBJ2-5; 9 nucleotides line up with TRBD2. The V gene end was trimmed by 1 base and the J gene end by 5 bases; junction bases not matched to a gene: 5. Per germline, CDR1 SNHLY and CDR2 FYNNEI. The CDR3 totals 15 residues.